A selection of T cell receptor beta chains follows, all from one sample in a study of T cell repertoires in cytomegalovirus infection. Via MiXCR, TCRdb re-called the reads, giving one row per CDR3 protein. The sample has 100,000 to 150,000 distinct CDR3 sequences, over 30% seen once. No antigen is known for these receptors. The sequencing here drew on CD8+ T cells from cultured PBMCs, taken from culture after CMV antigen stimulation. These receptors all stem from a human donor in good health (CMV status not recorded). Some clones in this sample may be carry-over from other donors' samples. Both conserved end residues are part of each CDR3. The order of the fields is J gene, D gene, V gene, CDR3 protein. The D gene is left open where the match is weak.

TRBJ2-2	TRBD2	TRBV7-4	CASSALAGANTGELFF
TRBJ2-3	TRBD1	TRBV10-3	CAIRSGTGTDTQYF
TRBJ1-1	.	TRBV28	CASMAEGHSNTEAFF
TRBJ2-1	.	TRBV29-1	CSVERKLDEQFF
TRBJ1-1	.	TRBV20-1	CSASSLYAEAFF
TRBJ1-5	.	TRBV12-3/TRBV12-4	CASSSADNQPQHF
TRBJ2-2	TRBD2	TRBV7-6	CASSPLVSGGGTGELFF
TRBJ2-5	TRBD2	TRBV7-4	CASSLDSRSSGAKETQYF
TRBJ2-1	TRBD2	TRBV7-8	CASSLARLAATSYNEQFF
TRBJ2-1	.	TRBV6-5	CASRLGQGSNEQFF
TRBJ1-4	.	TRBV19	CASSTSAATNEKLFF
TRBJ1-2	.	TRBV12-5	CASGLGGSNYGYTF
TRBJ1-2	.	TRBV27	CASSLGGGRRGYTF
TRBJ2-5	.	TRBV5-1	CASRWTTEETQYF
TRBJ2-1	TRBD1	TRBV9	CASTAQGAGDEQFF
TRBJ2-3	.	TRBV7-6	CASSPEGSTDTQYF
TRBJ2-7	.	TRBV28	CASSLGATLKQYF
TRBJ2-1	TRBD1	TRBV27	CASRGQALSYNEQFF
TRBJ1-5	TRBD1	TRBV6-1	CASSEAGQVRQPQHF
TRBJ2-1	TRBD1	TRBV7-6	CASSSGTENYNEQFF
TRBJ2-1	.	TRBV25-1	CASSDWADNEQFF
TRBJ2-7	.	TRBV28	CASSGSDGTYEQYF
TRBJ2-7	TRBD1	TRBV25-1	CASSRDRTYEQYF
TRBJ1-2	.	TRBV20-1	CSAPAPREGYGYTF
TRBJ2-3	.	TRBV4-3	CASSQDPLSTDTQYF
TRBJ1-2	.	TRBV2	CASSEAVTPYVGYGYTF